This T cell receptor beta chain was observed in a study of cytomegalovirus exposure and HLA in healthy donors. Study-wide results and caveats: High specificity and sensitivity for cytomegalovirus status were reported for the classifier. CMV antigen specificity was confirmed in vitro for a few CMV-associated chains.

Of note for this clone: Its antigen remains unidentified.

CDR1 is MNHEY and CDR2 is SVGAGI in the germline V gene. The CDR3 sequence is 14 residues long. V lost 7 bases and J 4 bases, leaving 17 bases between the germline ends. Using immunoSEQ multiplex PCR, the repertoire was profiled, and TCRdb retains in-frame clones only, with some absent. The sample has about 160,000 clones, roughly nine tenths seen once. The sequence was obtained from a woman aged 18-29 years in good health and CMV-seropositive. The material sequenced was PBMCs. The J gene is TRBJ2-7, the V gene TRBV6-5; a weak D match, TRBD1 (6 bases). CDR3 coding DNA: TGTGCCAGCACTCGTACTGGGCAGGGGTACGAGCAGTACTTC. Translation gives CASTRTGQGYEQYF.